Sequencing of this T cell receptor beta chain was carried out in a study of control samples from healthy donors and cancer patients (dated by TCRdb to about 2020). About this clone: Its recognized antigen is unknown. It has no much larger one-base neighbor in the sample; base qualities were not kept.

The CDR3 goes from the cysteine to the phenylalanine over 14 residues. Just CDR3 DNA is preserved here, 42 bases in frame from base 1. The germline V gene sets CDR1 to MDHEN and CDR2 to SYDVKM. The junction shows trimming of 4 bases on V and 1 base on J, plus 7 bases between the germline ends. Libraries were prepared through the immunoSEQ multiplex PCR assay. Imported from immuneACCESS, the table was reduced by TCRdb to in-frame sequences with V and J called. These copies leave out some clones; in studies compared against another copy, an unresolved V gene accounts for under half, and the cause of the remainder is not known. For this sample the table gives about 75,000 clones, of which 75% to 90% were detected only once. The ten top clones hold approximately 16% of the sample.

The rearrangement joined TRBV28 to TRBJ2-2; TRBD2 is a possible D gene, resting on 5 matching bases. The origin of this receptor is a man aged 45 to 65 in good health. The sequencing sample was made of blood. The DNA is as follows: TGTGCCAGCAGTTCACGGGGGAACACCGGGGAGCTGTTTTTT. Its protein product is CASSSRGNTGELFF.